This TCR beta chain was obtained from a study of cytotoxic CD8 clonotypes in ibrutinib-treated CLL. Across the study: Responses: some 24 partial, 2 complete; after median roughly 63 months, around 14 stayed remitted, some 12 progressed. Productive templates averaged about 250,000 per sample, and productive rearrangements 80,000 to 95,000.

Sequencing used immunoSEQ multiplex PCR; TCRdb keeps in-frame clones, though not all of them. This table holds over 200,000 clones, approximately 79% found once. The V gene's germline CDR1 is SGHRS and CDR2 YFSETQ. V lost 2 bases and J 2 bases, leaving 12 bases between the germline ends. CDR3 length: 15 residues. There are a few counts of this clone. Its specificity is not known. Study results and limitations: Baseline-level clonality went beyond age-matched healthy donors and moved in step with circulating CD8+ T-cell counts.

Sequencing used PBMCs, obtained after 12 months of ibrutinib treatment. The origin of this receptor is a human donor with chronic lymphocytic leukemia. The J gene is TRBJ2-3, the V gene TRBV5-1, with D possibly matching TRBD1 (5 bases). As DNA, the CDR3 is TGCGCCAGCAGCTTTATGACAGACCCCACAGATACGCAGTATTTT. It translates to CASSFMTDPTDTQYF.